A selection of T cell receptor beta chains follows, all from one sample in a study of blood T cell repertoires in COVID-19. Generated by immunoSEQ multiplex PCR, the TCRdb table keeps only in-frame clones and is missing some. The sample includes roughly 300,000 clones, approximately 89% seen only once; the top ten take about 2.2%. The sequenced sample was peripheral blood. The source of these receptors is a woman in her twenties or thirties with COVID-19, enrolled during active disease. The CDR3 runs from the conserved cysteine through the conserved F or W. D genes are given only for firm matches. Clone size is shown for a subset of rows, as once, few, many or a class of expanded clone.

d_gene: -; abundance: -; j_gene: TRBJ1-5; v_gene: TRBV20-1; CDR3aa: CSASAGNQPQHF; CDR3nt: TGCAGTGCTAGTGCGGGCAATCAGCCCCAGCATTTT
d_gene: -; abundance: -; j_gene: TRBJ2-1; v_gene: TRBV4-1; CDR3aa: CASSQALATNEQFF; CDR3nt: TGCGCCAGCAGCCAAGCGCTAGCGACAAATGAGCAGTTCTTC
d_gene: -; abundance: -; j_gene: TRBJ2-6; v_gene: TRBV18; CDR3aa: CASSPPTSRAGANVLTF; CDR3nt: TGTGCCAGCTCACCACCAACTTCGCGGGCTGGGGCCAACGTCCTGACTTTC
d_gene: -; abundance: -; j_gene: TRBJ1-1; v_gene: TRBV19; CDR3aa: CASSSGMKVNTEAFF; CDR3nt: TGTGCCAGTAGTAGCGGTATGAAGGTAAACACTGAAGCTTTCTTT
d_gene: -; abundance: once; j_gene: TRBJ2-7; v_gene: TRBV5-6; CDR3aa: CASSLFRYYEQYF; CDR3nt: TGTGCCAGCAGCTTGTTCCGCTACTACGAGCAGTACTTC
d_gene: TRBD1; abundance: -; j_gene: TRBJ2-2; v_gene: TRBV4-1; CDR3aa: CASSQGGTGRRAGELFF; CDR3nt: TGCGCCAGCAGCCAAGGGGGGACAGGGAGGAGAGCCGGGGAGCTGTTTTTT
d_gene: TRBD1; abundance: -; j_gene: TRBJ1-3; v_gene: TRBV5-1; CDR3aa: CASSSQPGQSSGNTIYF; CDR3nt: TGCGCCAGCAGCTCCCAACCGGGACAGAGCTCTGGAAACACCATATATTTT
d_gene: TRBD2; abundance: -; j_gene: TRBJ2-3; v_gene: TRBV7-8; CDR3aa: CASSISGSGHTSTDTQYF; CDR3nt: TGTGCCAGCAGCATCAGCGGGAGCGGTCATACTAGCACAGATACGCAGTATTTT
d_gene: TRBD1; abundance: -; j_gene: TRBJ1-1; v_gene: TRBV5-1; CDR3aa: CASSGRQGAAGMSGTEAFF; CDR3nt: TGCGCCAGCAGCGGTCGACAGGGGGCGGCCGGGATGAGCGGCACTGAAGCTTTCTTT
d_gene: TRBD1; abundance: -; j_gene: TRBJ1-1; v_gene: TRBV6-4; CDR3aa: CASSKDRVVQYTEAFF; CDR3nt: TGTGCCAGCAGCAAGGACAGGGTAGTTCAGTACACTGAAGCTTTCTTT
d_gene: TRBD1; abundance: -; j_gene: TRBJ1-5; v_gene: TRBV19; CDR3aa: CASSTSPGGRGQPQHF; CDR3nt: TGTGCCAGTAGTACGTCCCCAGGGGGTAGGGGACAGCCCCAGCATTTT
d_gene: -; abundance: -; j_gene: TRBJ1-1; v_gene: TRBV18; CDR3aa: CASSPGGVGTEAFF; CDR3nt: TGTGCCAGCTCACCGGGAGGGGTCGGCACTGAAGCTTTCTTT
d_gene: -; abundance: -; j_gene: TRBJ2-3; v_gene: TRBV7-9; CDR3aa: CASSSNADTYSTDTQYF; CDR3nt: TGTGCCAGCAGCTCTAATGCGGACACCTATAGCACAGATACGCAGTATTTT
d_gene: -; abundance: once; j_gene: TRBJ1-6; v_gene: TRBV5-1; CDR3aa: CASSLARQNSPLHF; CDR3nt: TGCGCCAGCAGCTTGGCCCGACAGAATTCACCCCTCCACTTT
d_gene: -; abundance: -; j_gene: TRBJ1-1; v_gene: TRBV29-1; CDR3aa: CSASNMNTEAFF; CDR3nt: TGCAGCGCTTCAAACATGAACACTGAAGCTTTCTTT
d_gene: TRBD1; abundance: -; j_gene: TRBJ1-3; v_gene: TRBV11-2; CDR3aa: CASSDWGQGEHHSGNTIYF; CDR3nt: TGTGCCAGCAGTGACTGGGGACAGGGGGAACACCACTCTGGAAACACCATATATTTT
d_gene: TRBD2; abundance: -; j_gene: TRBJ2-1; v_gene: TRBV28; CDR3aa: CASSLRGGSYNEQFF; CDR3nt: TGTGCCAGCAGTTTACGCGGGGGCTCCTACAATGAGCAGTTCTTC
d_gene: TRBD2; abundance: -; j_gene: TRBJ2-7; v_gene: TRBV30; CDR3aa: CAWSVGEGLTYEQYF; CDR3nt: TGTGCCTGGAGTGTCGGGGAGGGCCTGACCTACGAGCAGTACTTC
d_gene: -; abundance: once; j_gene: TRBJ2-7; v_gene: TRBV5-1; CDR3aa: CASRRSGVYEQYF; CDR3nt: TGCGCCAGCAGGAGGTCAGGGGTGTACGAGCAGTACTTC
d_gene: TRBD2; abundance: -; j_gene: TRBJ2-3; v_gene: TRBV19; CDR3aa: CASSIALAGGPSTDTQYF; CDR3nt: TGTGCCAGTAGTATCGCCCTAGCGGGAGGGCCAAGCACAGATACGCAGTATTTT
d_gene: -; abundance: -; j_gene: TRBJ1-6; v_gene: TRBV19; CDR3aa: CASTPQASSYNSPLHF; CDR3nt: TGTGCCAGTACCCCTCAGGCGAGCTCCTATAATTCACCCCTCCACTTT
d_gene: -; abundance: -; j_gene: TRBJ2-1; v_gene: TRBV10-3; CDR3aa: CAIRGNEQFF; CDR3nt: TGTGCCATCCGGGGTAATGAGCAGTTCTTC
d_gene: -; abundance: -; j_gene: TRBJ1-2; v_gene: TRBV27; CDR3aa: CASSLEPENYGYTF; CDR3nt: TGTGCCAGCAGTCTCGAACCAGAAAACTATGGCTACACCTTC
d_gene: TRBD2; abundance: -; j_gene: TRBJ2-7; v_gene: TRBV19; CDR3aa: CASSKRESIEQYF; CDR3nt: TGTGCCAGTAGTAAGCGGGAGTCAATCGAGCAGTACTTC
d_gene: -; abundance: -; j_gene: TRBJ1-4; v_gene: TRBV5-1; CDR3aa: CASSLVSGYPATNEKLFF; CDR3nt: TGCGCCAGCAGCTTGGTATCAGGGTATCCTGCAACTAATGAAAAACTGTTTTTT
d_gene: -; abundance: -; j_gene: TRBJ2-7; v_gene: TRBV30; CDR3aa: CAWSARSYEQYF; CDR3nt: TGTGCCTGGAGTGCCCGTTCCTACGAGCAGTACTTC
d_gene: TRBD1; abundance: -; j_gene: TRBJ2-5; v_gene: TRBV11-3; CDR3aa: CASSYGTADEETQYF; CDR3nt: TGTGCCAGCAGCTATGGGACAGCCGATGAAGAGACCCAGTACTTC
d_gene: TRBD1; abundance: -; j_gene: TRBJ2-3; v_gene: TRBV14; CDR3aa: CASSRRTGAGDTQYF; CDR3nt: TGTGCCAGCAGCCGCCGGACAGGGGCCGGGGATACGCAGTATTTT
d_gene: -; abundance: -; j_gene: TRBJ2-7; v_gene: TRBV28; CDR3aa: CASSPPLGSGPSYEQYF; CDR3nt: TGTGCCAGCAGCCCCCCCTTGGGTAGCGGACCGTCCTACGAGCAGTACTTC
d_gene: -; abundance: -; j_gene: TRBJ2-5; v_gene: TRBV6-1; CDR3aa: CASSEGGDPETQYF; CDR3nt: TGTGCCAGCAGTGAAGGCGGGGATCCAGAGACCCAGTACTTC
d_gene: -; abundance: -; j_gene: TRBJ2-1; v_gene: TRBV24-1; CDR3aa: CATSDSVEEQFF; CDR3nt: TGTGCCACCAGTGACTCTGTGGAGGAGCAGTTCTTC
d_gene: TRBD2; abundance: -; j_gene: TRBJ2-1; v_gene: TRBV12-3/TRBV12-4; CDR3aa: CASSTGLAGEQFF; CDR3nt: TGTGCCAGCAGTACCGGACTAGCTGGGGAGCAGTTCTTC
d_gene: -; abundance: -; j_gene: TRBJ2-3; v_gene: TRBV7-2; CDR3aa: CATGWSPLGTDTQYF; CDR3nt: TGTGCCACGGGGTGGTCGCCGCTTGGCACAGATACGCAGTATTTT
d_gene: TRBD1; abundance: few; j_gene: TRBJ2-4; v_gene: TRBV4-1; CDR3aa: CASSQLTGLAKNIQYF; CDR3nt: TGCGCCAGCAGCCAACTGACAGGGCTAGCCAAAAACATTCAGTACTTC
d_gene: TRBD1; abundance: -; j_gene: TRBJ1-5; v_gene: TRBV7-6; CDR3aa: CASSPDDRGGNQPQHF; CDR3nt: TGTGCCAGCAGCCCCGATGACAGGGGGGGCAATCAGCCCCAGCATTTT
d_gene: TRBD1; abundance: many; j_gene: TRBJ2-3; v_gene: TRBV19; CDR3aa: CASNTILSEQGILATDTQYF; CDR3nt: TGTGCCAGTAACACCATCCTATCTGAACAGGGGATTCTGGCGACAGATACGCAGTATTTT
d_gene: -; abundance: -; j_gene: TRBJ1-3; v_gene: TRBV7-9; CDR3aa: CASSLLAGVLGNTIYF; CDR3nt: TGTGCCAGCAGCTTATTAGCGGGGGTCCTTGGAAACACCATATATTTT
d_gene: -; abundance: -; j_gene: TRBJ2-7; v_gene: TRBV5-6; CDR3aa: CASSLFRYYEQYF; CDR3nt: TGTGCCAGCAGCTTGTTCCGGTACTACGAGCAGTACTTC
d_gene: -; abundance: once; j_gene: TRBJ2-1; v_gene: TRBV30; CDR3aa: CAWRGSSYNEQFF; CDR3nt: TGTGCCTGGAGAGGGAGCTCCTACAATGAGCAGTTCTTC
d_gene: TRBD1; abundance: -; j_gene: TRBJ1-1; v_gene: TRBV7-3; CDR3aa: CASSSTGENTEAFF; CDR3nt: TGTGCCAGCAGCTCGACAGGGGAGAACACTGAAGCTTTCTTT
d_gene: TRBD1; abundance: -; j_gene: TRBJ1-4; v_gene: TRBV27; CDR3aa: CASRKTGTGTNEKLFF; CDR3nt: TGTGCCAGCAGAAAAACTGGGACAGGGACTAATGAAAAACTGTTTTTT